One and the same sample provided the 18 T cell receptor beta chains below, sequenced in a study of blood T cell repertoires in COVID-19. Assay: immunoSEQ multiplex PCR; the TCRdb copy retains only in-frame clones and omits some. Of approximately 140,000 clones listed, about nine tenths are singletons. Sequencing was performed on peripheral blood. These receptors were taken from a human donor in a cohort sampled during active COVID-19.

This clone was detected once. The J gene is TRBJ2-5, the V gene TRBV19, with D tentatively TRBD1 (6 bases). Trimming left V 8 bases short and J 2 bases short, with 12 bases between. The length of the CDR3 is 13 residues. Germline V gives CDR1 LNHDA, CDR2 SQIVND (reference sequence). CDR3 bases: TGTGCCAGTGCACAGGGAACACAAGAGACCCAGTACTTC. Its translation: CASAQGTQETQYF.

V and J are TRBV7-2 and TRBJ2-1; 11 nucleotides match TRBD2. The germline V gene has CDR1 SGHTA and CDR2 FQGNSA. V trimming: 5 bases; J trimming: 8 bases; junction bases outside the gene matches: 11. There are 16 residues in the CDR3. The CDR3 DNA sequence: TGTGCCAGCAGCCCTTTAGCGGGAGGGGTTATGGATGAGCAGTTCTTC. Residues: CASSPLAGGVMDEQFF.

The chain employs TRBV7-2 and TRBJ2-2, with TRBD2 matching 7 bases. V lost 3 bases, J lost 1 base, and 2 bases stayed unmatched. The CDR3 spans 15 residues. Germline CDR1 is SGHTA and CDR2 is FQGNSA. The CDR3 sequence is CASSLTSQNTGELFF. In DNA, the CDR3 is TGTGCCAGCAGCTTGACTAGCCAGAACACCGGGGAGCTGTTTTTT.

V is TRBV21-1 and J is TRBJ1-5; the table's D call of TRBD1 was not tested on the DNA. TRBV21-1 is annotated as a pseudogene. The length of the CDR3 is 18 residues. The CDR3 nucleotides are TGTGCCAGCAGCAAAGCTTTGAGTCGGGACAGGCGGGGGCAGCCCCAGCATTTT. Protein sequence: CASSKALSRDRRGQPQHF.

The chain recombines TRBV7-6 with TRBJ2-5; D gene ambiguous. V was shortened by 1 base and J by 5 bases, with 14 bases between the two germline ends. The CDR3 is 15 residues long. The germline V gene has CDR1 SGHVS and CDR2 FNYEAQ. The CDR3 sequence: CASSLGAEHGETQYF. The CDR3 DNA reads as TGTGCCAGCAGCTTAGGGGCAGAGCATGGTGAGACCCAGTACTTC.

This chain links TRBV7-9 with TRBJ2-1; 8 nucleotides match TRBD2. Germline V gene sequence: CDR1 SEHNR, CDR2 FQNEAQ (reference sequence). V lost 5 bases, J lost 4 bases, and 7 bases stayed unmatched. This CDR3 has 15 residues. The CDR3 DNA follows: TGTGCCAGCAGCCCCAGGCTAGCGGGTTACAATGAGCAGTTCTTC. The encoded protein is CASSPRLAGYNEQFF. Variable domain in full (rest from reference TRBV7-9 and TRBJ2-1): DTGVSQNPRHKITKRGQNVTFRCDPISEHNRLYWYRQTLGQGPEFLTYFQNEAQLEKSRLLSDRFSAERPKGSFSTLEIQRTEQGDSAMYLCASSPRLAGYNEQFFGPGTRLTVL.

The chain has TRBV19 and TRBJ1-1, with unresolved D. Germline values: CDR1 LNHDA, CDR2 SQIVND (reference sequence). The V and J ends lost 7 bases and 5 bases respectively, with 23 bases between them. The length of the CDR3 is 16 residues. CDR3 DNA: TGTGCCAGTAAAGAGAGGAGGGCCCCACGCAAAACTGAAGCTTTCTTT. Residues: CASKERRAPRKTEAFF.

This chain joins TRBV7-3 and TRBJ1-1; D is perhaps TRBD1 (6 bases). The ends were cut back, 6 bases at V and 5 bases at J, with 16 bases in the middle. Germline V gene lookup returns CDR1 SGHTA and CDR2 FQGTGA. This CDR3 spans 14 amino acids. This chain's CDR3 is CASSSIGQSTEAFF. As DNA, the CDR3 is TGTGCCAGCAGTTCGATCGGACAGTCGACTGAAGCTTTCTTT.

The CDR3 here is CSAGVTGKDGELFF. CDR3 coding DNA: TGCAGCGCCGGGGTGACAGGGAAGGACGGGGAGCTGTTTTTT. V and J are TRBV29-1 and TRBJ2-2, with TRBD1 matching 7 bases. Germline V gene lookup returns CDR1 SQVTM and CDR2 ANQGSEA. Trimming cost V 7 bases and J 7 bases; bases outside gene matches: 12. There are 14 residues in the CDR3.

The gene calls are TRBV5-1 and TRBJ2-7, with 7 bases identical to TRBD2. Per the germline V gene, CDR1 is SGHRS and CDR2 is YFSETQ. Unmatched junction bases numbered 7, after V lost 4 bases and J lost 3 bases. This CDR3 region has 14 residues. In DNA form, the CDR3 reads TGCGCCAGCAGCCCAAGCGGGATACTCTACGAGCAGTACTTC. This sequence encodes CASSPSGILYEQYF.

The chain joins TRBV5-1 to TRBJ1-1; 9 bases map to TRBD1. The V gene end was trimmed by 3 bases and the J gene end by 2 bases; junction bases not matched to a gene: 5. CDR1 and CDR2 (germline): SGHRS, YFSETQ. CDR3 length equals 15 residues. This CDR3 reads CASSSATGGNTEAFF. For the CDR3, the DNA is TGCGCCAGCAGCTCGGCGACAGGGGGAAACACTGAAGCTTTCTTT.

The chain uses TRBV7-9 and TRBJ2-7; TRBD1 matches at 7 bases. The CDR3 consists of 14 residues. Germline V gene sequence: CDR1 SEHNR, CDR2 FQNEAQ (reference sequence). J gave up 2 bases and V 5 bases, and 6 bases lay outside the gene matches. The CDR3 DNA follows: TGTGCCAGCAGCAACCGGGACAGACCCTACGAGCAGTACTTC. The encoded protein is CASSNRDRPYEQYF.

The gene calls are TRBV30 and TRBJ1-4; D is perhaps TRBD1 (5 bases). This CDR3 is 13 amino acids long. Trimming stripped 4 bases from V and 6 bases from J, with 12 bases between. Germline CDR1 is GTSNPN and CDR2 is SVGIG (reference sequence). The CDR3 loop is CAWKGRSDEKLFF. CDR3 DNA: TGTGCCTGGAAGGGGAGGTCGGATGAAAAACTGTTTTTT. The full variable domain, completed using reference TRBV30 and TRBJ1-4, is SQTIHQWPATLVQPVGSPLSLECTVEGTSNPNLYWYRQAAGRGLQLLFYSVGIGQISSEVPQNLSASRPQDRQFILSSKKLLLSDSGFYLCAWKGRSDEKLFFGSGTQLSVL.

V gene TRBV30 combines with J gene TRBJ1-1; 11 bases are a match to TRBD1. The germline V gene encodes CDR1 GTSNPN and CDR2 SVGIG (reference sequence). Losses at the gene ends were 1 base for V and 5 bases for J; bases not matched to a gene: 9. The CDR3 spans 16 residues. CDR3 loop: CAWSADRGQVRTEAFF. The CDR3 nucleotides read TGTGCCTGGAGTGCGGACAGGGGGCAGGTGAGGACTGAAGCTTTCTTT.

The chain combines TRBV28 with TRBJ2-1; no reliable D call. This CDR3 region has 15 residues. Germline assignment: CDR1 MDHEN and CDR2 SYDVKM. Trimming left V 5 bases short and J 2 bases short, with 13 bases between. The CDR3 bases are TGTGCCAGCAGTCCGCCCAGTTACGCCTACAATGAGCAGTTCTTC. It translates to CASSPPSYAYNEQFF.

This chain joins TRBV6-5 and TRBJ2-7; 7 bases fit TRBD2. CDR1 and CDR2 (germline): MNHEY, SVGAGI. This CDR3 spans 15 amino acids. Trimming removed 4 bases from V and 2 bases from J; junction bases left unmatched: 8. CDR3 residues: CASSWGGFPPYEQYF. The CDR3 coding sequence is TGTGCCAGCAGTTGGGGGGGTTTCCCGCCCTACGAGCAGTACTTC.

The J gene is TRBJ2-3, the V gene TRBV25-1; D is unresolved. The CDR3 extends over 13 amino acids. The ends were cut back, 6 bases at V and 2 bases at J, with 9 bases in the middle. The germline V gene has CDR1 MGHDK and CDR2 SYGVNS. DNA of the CDR3: TGTGCCAGCAGCGTACTTAACACAGATACGCAGTATTTT. The encoded protein is CASSVLNTDTQYF.

The rearrangement joins TRBV24-1 to TRBJ2-2; TRBD1 matches 7 bases. The germline gives CDR1 KGHDR, CDR2 SFDVKD. The CDR3 has 17 residues. V gave up 3 bases and J gave up 4 bases; unmatched junction bases: 10. The CDR3 sequence is CATSDLTGFSGTGELFF. The DNA for the CDR3 is TGTGCCACCAGTGATCTGACAGGGTTTAGTGGCACCGGGGAGCTGTTTTTT.